This T cell receptor (beta chain) emerged from a study of shared clonotypes between healthy human individuals. The V end lost 4 bases, the J end lost 4 bases, and 14 bases lay between the germline ends. In germline, CDR1 is SGHNT, CDR2 YYREEE (reference sequence). The CDR3 contains 15 residues. Assay used: immunoSEQ multiplex PCR; TCRdb lists only in-frame clones, some missing. The sample records 2,500,000 or so clones, approximately 92% being singletons. The clonotype was recovered from a man between 18 and 35 years old in good health. The chain couples TRBV5-4 to TRBJ2-2, with TRBD2 as a possible D gene (6 bases). Sequenced input: naive CD4+ T cells sorted from blood. Subset denoted: CD45RA+ positively selected. DNA for the CDR3: TGTGCCAGCAGCCGGACGGGACTGTCCACCGGGGAGCTGTTTTTT. Translation: CASSRTGLSTGELFF.